This T cell receptor (beta chain) is drawn from a study of blood T cell repertoires in COVID-19 (dated by TCRdb to 2020 to 2021). About the full investigation: Collaborator samples came from the United States, Italy and Spain and covered acute and convalescent phases of COVID-19. The material from the prospective study consisted of cDNA or gDNA derived from T cells, B-cell-depleted T cells, or PBMCs. Deeply sampled blood TCRbeta repertoires from subjects exposed to, actively infected with, or recovered from COVID-19 were included in the dataset. The repertoires were made available in a free public database intended to serve as a resource for research on the immune response to SARS-CoV-2. The samples were drawn from two sources: the first 160 participants of the ongoing ImmuneRACE study, and 1,200 or so subjects contributed by 6 global collaborators. Nearly every sample came with metadata listing a de-identified subject ID, COVID-19 status, age in years and sex. HLA class I and class II types, where available, came from metadata supplied by the sample provider rather than from assay-based typing. The full study reports these points: The amount of clinical and demographic metadata varied by source and participant and was provided uncurated.

CDR1 LNHDA and CDR2 SQIVND were looked up in the germline V gene (reference sequence). The CDR3 sequence holds 16 residues, the cysteine and phenylalanine included. The sequence is cut down to CDR3 DNA, 48 bases in frame from base 1. V lost 3 bases and J lost 2 bases, and the count of bases not matched to a germline gene is 8. In Seattle, one collaborating source enrolled patients while the infection was active and tracked those patients longitudinally over the course of disease. Whole blood was collected in K2EDTA tubes by collaborating institutions according to the institutions' own protocols. Collaborator samples were shipped for TCRbeta analysis as frozen whole blood, isolated PBMCs, or DNA extracted from either sample type. In regard to this clone: Its specific antigen is unknown. Per-nucleotide qualities are absent, and no much larger clonotype sits a single base away.

TCRbeta CDR3 regions were amplified from genomic DNA by means of the immunoSEQ Assay, a bias-controlled multiplex PCR. As for how the authors treated the data: Within the assay, amplification of reference gene primers was used to estimate how many nucleated cells each sample contained. Sequence reads were collapsed and filtered to measure the absolute abundance of every unique TCRbeta CDR3 rearrangement. For each sample, productive Simpson clonality was calculated as the square root of Simpson's diversity index over productive rearrangements. As stored in TCRdb, this immuneACCESS dataset retains in-frame rearrangements with V and J assigned. A fraction of the clones does not appear; measured against another copy, unresolved V genes explain less than half of the discrepancy, and the remainder lacks a known reason. V and J calls and clone size come straight from that table; D and trimming were deduced from the DNA. The sample yields 250,000 or so clones; roughly 90% were counted once. Around 2.3% of the sample is held by the ten biggest clonotypes.

The sample taken for sequencing was peripheral blood. This TCR came from an older woman with COVID-19, enrolled during active disease. This chain joins TRBV19 to TRBJ1-2, with TRBD1 identical over 8 junction bases. The DNA reads as follows: TGTGCCAGTAGTATCCGAAAGGACAGGGAAAACTATGGCTACACCTTC. This codes for CASSIRKDRENYGYTF.